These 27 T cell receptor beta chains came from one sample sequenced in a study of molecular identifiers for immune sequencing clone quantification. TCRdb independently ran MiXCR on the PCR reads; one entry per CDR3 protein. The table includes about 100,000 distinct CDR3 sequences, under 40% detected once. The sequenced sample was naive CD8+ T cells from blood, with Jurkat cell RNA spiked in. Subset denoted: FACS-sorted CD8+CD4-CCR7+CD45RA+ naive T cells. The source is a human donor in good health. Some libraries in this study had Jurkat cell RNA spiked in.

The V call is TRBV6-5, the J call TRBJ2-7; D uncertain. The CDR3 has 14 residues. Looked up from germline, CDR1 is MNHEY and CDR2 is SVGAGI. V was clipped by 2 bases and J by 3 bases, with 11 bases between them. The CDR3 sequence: CASSYTGRFYEQYF. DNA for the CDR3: TGTGCCAGCAGTTACACCGGGCGTTTCTACGAGCAGTACTTC.

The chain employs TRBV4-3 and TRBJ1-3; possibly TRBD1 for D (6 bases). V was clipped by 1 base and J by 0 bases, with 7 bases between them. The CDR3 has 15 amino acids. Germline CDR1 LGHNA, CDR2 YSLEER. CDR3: CASSQARGSGNTIYF. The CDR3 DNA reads TGCGCCAGCAGCCAAGCCAGGGGCTCTGGAAACACCATATATTTT.

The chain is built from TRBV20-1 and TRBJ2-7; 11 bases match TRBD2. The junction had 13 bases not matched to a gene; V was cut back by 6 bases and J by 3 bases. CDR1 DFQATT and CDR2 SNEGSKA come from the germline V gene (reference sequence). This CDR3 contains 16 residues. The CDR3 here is CSAQGLAVPSYYEQYF. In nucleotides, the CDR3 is TGCAGTGCACAGGGACTAGCGGTCCCAAGTTACTACGAGCAGTACTTC.

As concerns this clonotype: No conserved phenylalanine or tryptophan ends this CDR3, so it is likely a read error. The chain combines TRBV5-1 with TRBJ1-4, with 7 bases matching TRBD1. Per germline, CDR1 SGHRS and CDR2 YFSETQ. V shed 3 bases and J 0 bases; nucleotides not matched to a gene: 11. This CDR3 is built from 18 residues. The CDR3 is CASSSDRYSLTTNEKLFL. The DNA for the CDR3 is TGCGCCAGCAGCTCGGACAGGTACTCCTTAACAACTAATGAAAAACTGTTTCTT.

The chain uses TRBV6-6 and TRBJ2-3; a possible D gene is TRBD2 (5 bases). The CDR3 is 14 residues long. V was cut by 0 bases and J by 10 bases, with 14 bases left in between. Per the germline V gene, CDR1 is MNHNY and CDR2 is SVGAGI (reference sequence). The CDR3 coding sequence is TGTGCCAGCAGTTACTCGCTGGCCGGGGATTCGCAGTATTTT. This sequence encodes CASSYSLAGDSQYF.

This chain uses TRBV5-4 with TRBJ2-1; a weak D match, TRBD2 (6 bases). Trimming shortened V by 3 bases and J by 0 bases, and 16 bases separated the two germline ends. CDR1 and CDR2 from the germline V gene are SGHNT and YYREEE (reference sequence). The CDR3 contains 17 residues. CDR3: CASSSRTTQSSYNEQFF. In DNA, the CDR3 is TGTGCCAGCAGCTCACGGACTACCCAGAGCTCCTACAATGAGCAGTTCTTC. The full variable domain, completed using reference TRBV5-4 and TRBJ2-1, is ETGVTQSPTHLIKTRGQQVTLRCSSQSGHNTVSWYQQALGQGPQFIFQYYREEENGRGNFPPRFSGLQFPNYSSELNVNALELDDSALYLCASSSRTTQSSYNEQFFGPGTRLTVL.

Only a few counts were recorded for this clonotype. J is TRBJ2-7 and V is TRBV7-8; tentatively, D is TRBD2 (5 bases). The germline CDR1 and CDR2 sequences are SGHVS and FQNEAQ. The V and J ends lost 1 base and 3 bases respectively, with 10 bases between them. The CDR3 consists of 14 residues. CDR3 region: CASSLVAPVYEQYF. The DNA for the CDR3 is TGTGCCAGCAGCTTAGTAGCGCCCGTCTACGAGCAGTACTTC.

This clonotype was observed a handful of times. The CDR3 coding sequence is TGTGCCAGCAGCGTCCCCTTTAGCGGGGGGGCCCGGGAGACCCAGTACTTC. Amino acid sequence: CASSVPFSGGARETQYF. The V and J genes are TRBV6-2 or TRBV6-3 and TRBJ2-5; 11 nucleotides match TRBD2. Unmatched junction bases numbered 14, after V lost 6 bases and J lost 5 bases. This CDR3 has 17 amino acids. Germline V CDR1 and CDR2: MNHEY, SVGEGT.

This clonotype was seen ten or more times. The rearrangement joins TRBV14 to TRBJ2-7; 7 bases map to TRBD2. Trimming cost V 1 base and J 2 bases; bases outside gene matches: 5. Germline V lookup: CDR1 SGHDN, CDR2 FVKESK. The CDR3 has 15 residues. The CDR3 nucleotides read TGTGCCAGCAGCCAAGGAGCGGGAAGAGCCTACGAGCAGTACTTC. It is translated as CASSQGAGRAYEQYF.

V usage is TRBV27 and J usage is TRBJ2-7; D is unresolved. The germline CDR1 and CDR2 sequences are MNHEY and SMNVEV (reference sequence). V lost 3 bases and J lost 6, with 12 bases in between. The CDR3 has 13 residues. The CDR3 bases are TGTGCCAGCAGTTTGTTTTCCGGCCGCGAGCAGTACTTC. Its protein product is CASSLFSGREQYF.

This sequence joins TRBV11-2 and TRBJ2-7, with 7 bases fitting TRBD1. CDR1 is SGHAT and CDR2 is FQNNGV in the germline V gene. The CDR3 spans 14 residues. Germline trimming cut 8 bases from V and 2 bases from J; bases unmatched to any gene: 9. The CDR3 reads CASQHRGETYEQYF. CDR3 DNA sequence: TGTGCCAGCCAACACAGGGGTGAAACCTACGAGCAGTACTTC.

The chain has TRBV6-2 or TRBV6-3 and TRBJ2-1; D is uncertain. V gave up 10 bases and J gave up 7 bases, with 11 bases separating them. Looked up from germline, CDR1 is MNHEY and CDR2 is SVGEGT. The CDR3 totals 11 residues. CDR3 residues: CATGPWNEQFF. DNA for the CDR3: TGTGCCACCGGCCCCTGGAATGAGCAGTTCTTC.

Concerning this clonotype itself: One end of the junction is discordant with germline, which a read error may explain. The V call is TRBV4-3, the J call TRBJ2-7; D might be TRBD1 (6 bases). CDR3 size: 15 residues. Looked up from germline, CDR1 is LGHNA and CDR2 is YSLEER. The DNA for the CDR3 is TGCGCCAGCAGCCTCTCAACACAGGGAGCCTACGAGCAGAACTTC. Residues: CASSLSTQGAYEQNF.

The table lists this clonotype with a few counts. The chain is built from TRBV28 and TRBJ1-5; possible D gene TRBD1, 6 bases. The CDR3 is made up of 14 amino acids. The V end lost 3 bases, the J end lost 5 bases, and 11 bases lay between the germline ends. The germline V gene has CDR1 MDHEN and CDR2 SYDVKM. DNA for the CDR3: TGTGCCAGCAGTTTTGGGACATCCTATCAGCCCCAGCATTTT. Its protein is CASSFGTSYQPQHF.

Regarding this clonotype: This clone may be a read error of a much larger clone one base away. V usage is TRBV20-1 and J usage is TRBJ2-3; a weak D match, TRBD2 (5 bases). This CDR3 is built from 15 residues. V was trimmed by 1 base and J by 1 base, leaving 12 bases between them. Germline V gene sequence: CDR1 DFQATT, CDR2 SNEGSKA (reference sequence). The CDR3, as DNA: TGCAGTGCTAGAGGGTTGGGGAGTCGCACAGATACGCAGTATTTT. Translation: CSARGLGSRTDTQYF.

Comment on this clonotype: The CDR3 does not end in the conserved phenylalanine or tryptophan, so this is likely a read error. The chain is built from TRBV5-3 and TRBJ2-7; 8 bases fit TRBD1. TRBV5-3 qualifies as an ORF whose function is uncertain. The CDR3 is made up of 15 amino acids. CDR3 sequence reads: CASSLEWTGSYEQYI. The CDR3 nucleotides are TGTGCCAGCAGCTTGGAGTGGACAGGGTCCTACGAGCAGTACATC.

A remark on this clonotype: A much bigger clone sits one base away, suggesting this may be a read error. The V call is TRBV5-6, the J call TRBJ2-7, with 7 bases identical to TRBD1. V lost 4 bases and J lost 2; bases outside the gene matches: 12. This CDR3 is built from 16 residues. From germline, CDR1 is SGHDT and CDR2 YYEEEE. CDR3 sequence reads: CASSPLSYRGAYEQYF. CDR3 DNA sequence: TGTGCCAGCAGCCCCCTTTCATACAGGGGAGCCTACGAGCAGTACTTC. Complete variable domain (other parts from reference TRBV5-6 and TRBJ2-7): DAGVTQSPTHLIKTRGQQVTLRCSPKSGHDTVSWYQQALGQGPQFIFQYYEEEERQRGNFPDRFSGHQFPNYSSELNVNALLLGDSALYLCASSPLSYRGAYEQYFGPGTRLTVT.

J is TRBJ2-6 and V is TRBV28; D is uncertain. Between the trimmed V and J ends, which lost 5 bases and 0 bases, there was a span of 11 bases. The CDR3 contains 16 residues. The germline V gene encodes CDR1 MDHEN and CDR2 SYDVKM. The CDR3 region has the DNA TGTGCCAGCAGTATATCAAGGGTCTCTGGGGCCAACGTCCTGACTTTC. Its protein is CASSISRVSGANVLTF.

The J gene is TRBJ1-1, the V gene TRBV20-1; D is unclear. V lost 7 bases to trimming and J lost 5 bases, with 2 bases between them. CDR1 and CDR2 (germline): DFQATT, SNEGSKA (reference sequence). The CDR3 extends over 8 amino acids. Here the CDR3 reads CSGTEAFF. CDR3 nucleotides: TGCAGTGGGACTGAAGCTTTCTTT.

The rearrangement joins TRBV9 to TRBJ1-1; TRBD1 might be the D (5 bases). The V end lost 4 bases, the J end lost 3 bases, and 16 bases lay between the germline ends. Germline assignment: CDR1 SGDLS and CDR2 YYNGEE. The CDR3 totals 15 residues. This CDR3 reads CASSRRQWGDTEAFF. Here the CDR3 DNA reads TGTGCCAGCAGCAGACGACAGTGGGGAGACACTGAAGCTTTCTTT.

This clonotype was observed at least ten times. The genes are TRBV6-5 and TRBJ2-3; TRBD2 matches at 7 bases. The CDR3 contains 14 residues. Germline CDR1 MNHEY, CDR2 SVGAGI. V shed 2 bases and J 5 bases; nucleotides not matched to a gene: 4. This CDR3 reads CASSYGLAVDTQYF. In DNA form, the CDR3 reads TGTGCCAGCAGTTACGGGCTAGCGGTAGATACGCAGTATTTT.

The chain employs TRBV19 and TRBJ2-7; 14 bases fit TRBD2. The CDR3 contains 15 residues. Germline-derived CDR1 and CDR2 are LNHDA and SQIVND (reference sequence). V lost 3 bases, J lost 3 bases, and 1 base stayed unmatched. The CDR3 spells CASSIGTSGSYEQYF. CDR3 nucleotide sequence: TGTGCCAGTAGTATTGGGACTAGCGGGAGCTACGAGCAGTACTTC.

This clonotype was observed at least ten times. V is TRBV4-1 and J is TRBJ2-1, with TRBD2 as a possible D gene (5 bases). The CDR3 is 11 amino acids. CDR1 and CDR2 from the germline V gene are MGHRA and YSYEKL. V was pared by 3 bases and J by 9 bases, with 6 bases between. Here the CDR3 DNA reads TGCGCCAGCAGCCAGGGAGTTGAGCAGTTCTTC. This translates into CASSQGVEQFF.

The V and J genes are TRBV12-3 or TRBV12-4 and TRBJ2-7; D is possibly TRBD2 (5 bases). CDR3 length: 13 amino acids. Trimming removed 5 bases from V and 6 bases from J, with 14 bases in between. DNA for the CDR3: TGTGCCAGCAGTCTACTAGACCCGGGCGAGCAGTACTTC. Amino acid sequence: CASSLLDPGEQYF.

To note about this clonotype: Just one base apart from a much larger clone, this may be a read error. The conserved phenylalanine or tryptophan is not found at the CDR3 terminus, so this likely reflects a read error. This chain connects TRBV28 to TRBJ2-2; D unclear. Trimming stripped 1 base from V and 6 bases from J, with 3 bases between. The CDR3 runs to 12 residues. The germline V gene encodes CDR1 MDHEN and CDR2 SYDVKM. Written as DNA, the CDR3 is TGTGCCAGCAGTTTATTCTCCGGGGAGCTGTTTCTT. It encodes CASSLFSGELFL.

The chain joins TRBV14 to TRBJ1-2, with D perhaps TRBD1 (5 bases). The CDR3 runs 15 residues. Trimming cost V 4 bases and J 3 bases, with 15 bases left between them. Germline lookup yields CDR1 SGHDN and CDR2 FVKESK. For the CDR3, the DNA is TGTGCCAGCAGCCCAGCTAGGGACGACGACTATGGCTACACCTTC. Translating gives CASSPARDDDYGYTF.

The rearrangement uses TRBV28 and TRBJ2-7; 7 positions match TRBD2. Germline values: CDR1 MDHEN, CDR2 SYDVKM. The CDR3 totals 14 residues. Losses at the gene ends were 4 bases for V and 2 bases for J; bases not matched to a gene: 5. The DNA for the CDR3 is TGTGCCAGCAGTTATGCGGGAGCGACCTACGAGCAGTACTTC. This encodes CASSYAGATYEQYF.